This T cell receptor (beta chain) originates from a study of T cells in Graves' hyperthyroidism and ophthalmopathy (dated by TCRdb to the late 2010s). Looking at the study overall: Peripheral blood samples were taken at the time of initial diagnosis, prior to any treatment. The study also compared thyroid tissue and blood T-cell repertoires from several Graves' hyperthyroidism patients. According to the paper, TCR Vbeta CDR3 sequencing was carried out on over 130 peripheral blood samples, which came from fewer than 50 ophthalmopathy, approximately 72 hyperthyroidism and about 17 progressor patients. The approximately 100 discovery patients were divided at random into training and test sets in a 7:3 ratio. Prospective prediction of ophthalmopathy was tested in an independent validation cohort consisting of roughly 20 hyperthyroidism patients and approximately 16 patients who later progressed to ophthalmopathy. To identify distinguishing TCR V-J signatures, a discovery cohort of 100 or so patients was used, comprising fewer than 45 with Graves' ophthalmopathy and some 60 with stable Graves' hyperthyroidism. After blood sampling, hyperthyroidism patients were treated with methimazole at a starting dose of 30 mg daily, and ophthalmopathy patients were treated with high-dose intravenous methylprednisolone. General study outcomes and caveats: Most expanded thyroid clonotypes (frequency above 0.001) were also found in blood, which suggests that blood repertoires may mirror thyroid immune responses. No statistical method was used to fix the sample size in advance, and group allocation was not hidden from the investigators. During validation, the model predicted progression to ophthalmopathy a median of about 6.5 months ahead of onset, with around 70% sensitivity and less than 85% specificity. In cross-validation, a model built on a 13 V-J signature told ophthalmopathy apart from stable hyperthyroidism with approximately 90% sensitivity and about 81% specificity, and in testing the same model reached 80%/75%.

This clonotype was detected ten times or more. Its cognate antigen has yet to be identified. The sample holds no much larger clone one base away, and base qualities are not on file. The TCR beta CDR3 regions were amplified from the RNA transcripts. A first-round RT-PCR of the TCR CDR3 used the HTBI primer set with the Qiagen OneStep RT-PCR kit. Libraries were constructed in a second round of multiplex PCR, after which size selection and purification were carried out. Paired-end sequencing of the libraries was performed with 100 bp reads on an Illumina HiSeq2000. Turning to the authors' computational methods: Raw data were processed with SOAPnuke, discarding reads with adapters, uncalled bases, mean Phred below 15, or no exact constant-primer or identifier match. High-quality paired reads were merged with COPE v1.2.5, and unique nucleotide sequences were defined as clonotypes. MiTCR v1.1 was used to align clonotypes to the IMGT TRBV, TRBD and TRBJ reference segments. Analysis was restricted to V-J combinations with a frequency above 0.0001, which covered roughly 99% of repertoires. The TCS score was defined as F50 (clonal expansion) divided by E x V (chaos), with BLOSUM62-based TCRdist calculated between CDR3 peptides within each V-J. Welch's t-statistics and random forest reduced 500 to 650 V-J features to about 13, which were used in a naive Bayes classifier (R e1071). TCRdb reprocessing: public reads trimmed at Q25 with fastp, clones called with MiXCR, in-frame beta chains kept. Every CDR3 protein is listed once, alongside the most common genes and DNA of its rows. Clone size and V and J calls follow TCRdb, not the original study. The sample contains over 150,000 distinct CDR3 sequences, around 17% of them found a single time. The ten top clones hold roughly 49% of the sample.

Stable Graves' hyperthyroidism was defined as the absence of progression to ophthalmopathy over 18 months of follow-up. Hyperthyroidism patients were newly diagnosed, with disease duration under 2 months, and aged 18 to 65 years. Patients with uncontrolled infections, other autoimmune diseases, pregnancy or lactation were excluded. Diagnoses relied on clinical symptoms, serum thyroxine and TRAb, thyroid ultrasound and orbital computed tomography. Ficoll-Paque density gradient centrifugation was used to isolate PBMCs from approximately 10 ml of fresh peripheral blood. Total RNA was extracted with Trizol reagent, and quality was checked on an Agilent 2100 Bioanalyzer. CDR3 length: 12 amino acids, cysteine to phenylalanine. CDR3 DNA only is kept here, 36 bases in frame from base 1. From a lookup of the germline V gene, CDR1 and CDR2 are SGHTA and FQGNSA. A distance of 8 bases separates the germline ends of V and J, which lose 5 bases and 4 bases respectively.

The sequenced material came from blood. The sequence derives from a woman aged 45-59 years with Graves' hyperthyroidism. The chain employs TRBV7-2 and TRBJ1-2; no D gene can be assigned with confidence. The CDR3: CASSPRSYGYTF. The DNA sequence is TGTGCCAGCAGCCCCCGTTCCTATGGCTACACCTTC.